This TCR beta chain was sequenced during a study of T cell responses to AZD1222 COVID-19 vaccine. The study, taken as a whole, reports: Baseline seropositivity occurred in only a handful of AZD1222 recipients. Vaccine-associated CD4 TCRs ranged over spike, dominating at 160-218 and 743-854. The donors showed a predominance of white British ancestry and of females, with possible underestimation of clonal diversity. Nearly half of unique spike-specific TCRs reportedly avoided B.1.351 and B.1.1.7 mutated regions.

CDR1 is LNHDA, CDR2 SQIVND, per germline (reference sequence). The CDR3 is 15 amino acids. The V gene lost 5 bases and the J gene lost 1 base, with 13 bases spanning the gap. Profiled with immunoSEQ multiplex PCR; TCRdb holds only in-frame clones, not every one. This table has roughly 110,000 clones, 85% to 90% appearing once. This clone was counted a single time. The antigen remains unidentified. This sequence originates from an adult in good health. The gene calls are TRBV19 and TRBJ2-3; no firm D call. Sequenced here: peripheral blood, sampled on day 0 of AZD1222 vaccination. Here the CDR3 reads CASSQRPQGTDTQYF. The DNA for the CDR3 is TGTGCCAGTAGTCAACGGCCCCAGGGCACAGATACGCAGTATTTT.